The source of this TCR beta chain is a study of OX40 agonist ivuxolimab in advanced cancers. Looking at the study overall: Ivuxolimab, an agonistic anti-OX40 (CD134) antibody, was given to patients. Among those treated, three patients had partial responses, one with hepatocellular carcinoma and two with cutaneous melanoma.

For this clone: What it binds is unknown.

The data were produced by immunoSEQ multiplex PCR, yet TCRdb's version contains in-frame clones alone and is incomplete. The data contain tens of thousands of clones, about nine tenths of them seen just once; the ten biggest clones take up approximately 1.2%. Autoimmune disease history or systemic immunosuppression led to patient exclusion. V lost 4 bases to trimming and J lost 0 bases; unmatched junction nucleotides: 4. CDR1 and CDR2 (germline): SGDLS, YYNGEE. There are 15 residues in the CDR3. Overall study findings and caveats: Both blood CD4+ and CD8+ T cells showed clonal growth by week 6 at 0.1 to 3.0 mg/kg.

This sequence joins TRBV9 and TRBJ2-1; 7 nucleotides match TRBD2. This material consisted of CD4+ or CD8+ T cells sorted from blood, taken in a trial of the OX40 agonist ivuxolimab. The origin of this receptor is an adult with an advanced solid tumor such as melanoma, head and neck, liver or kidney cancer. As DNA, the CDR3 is TGTGCCAGCAGCCCAAGCGGGAACTCCTACAATGAGCAGTTCTTC. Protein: CASSPSGNSYNEQFF.